This TCR beta chain was retrieved from a study of T cells after yellow fever vaccination. Overall study context: Fractions containing few cells were prepared with SMART-Seq v4 Ultra Low Input.

The study, taken as a whole, reports: The study re-detected most primary-vaccination clones after the booster (96% CD4, roughly 90% CD8). Some clonotypes, a small share, were shared between CD4 and CD8 compartments.

The sample holds many counts of this clonotype. The antigen remains undetermined. V lost 0 bases, J lost 5 bases, and 16 bases lay in between. Germline V gene lookup returns CDR1 SQVTM and CDR2 ANQGSEA. CDR3 length: 16 residues. As TCR cDNA was made by 5'RACE template switching, a universal primer site and UMIs were added. TCRdb processed the 5' RACE reads anew with MiXCR; each CDR3 protein has one entry. In the table there are 140,000 to 150,000 distinct CDR3 sequences, 6.6% of which are singletons. The chain combines TRBV29-1 with TRBJ2-2; perhaps TRBD1 as D (6 bases). The sequence was obtained from a man between 25 and 39 years old who received the YFV17D yellow fever vaccine. Sequenced material: CD4+ T cells sorted from PBMCs, taken 10 days after the yellow fever booster vaccination. CDR3 nucleotides: TGCAGCGTTGAAGATGAGGGGGTTGCGTCGACCGGGGAGCTGTTTTTT. Protein: CSVEDEGVASTGELFF.